What follows are 3 T cell receptor beta chains derived from one specimen sequenced in a study of memory CD4+ T cells and cytomegalovirus serostatus. Data came from immunoSEQ multiplex PCR; TCRdb stores just in-frame clones and leaves some out. The sample yields 40,000 to 50,000 clones, less than 85% seen once. The sort gate was single viable CD3+CD4+CD8-CD45RO+ cells for memory CD4+ T cells. The sample taken for sequencing was memory CD4+ T cells from blood. The receptors shown here come from an adult in good health and CMV-seronegative.

The gene calls are TRBV5-4 and TRBJ2-4, with TRBD2 identical over 9 bases. V dropped 4 bases and J dropped 9; count of bases not matched to a gene: 5. Germline V gene data show CDR1 as SGHNT and CDR2 as YYREEE (reference sequence). The length of the CDR3 is 13 residues. CDR3: CASSKRGDVIQYF. The CDR3 DNA follows: TGTGCCAGCAGCAAGCGGGGGGATGTCATTCAGTACTTC. Variable domain in full (rest from reference TRBV5-4 and TRBJ2-4): ETGVTQSPTHLIKTRGQQVTLRCSSQSGHNTVSWYQQALGQGPQFIFQYYREEENGRGNFPPRFSGLQFPNYSSELNVNALELDDSALYLCASSKRGDVIQYFGAGTRLSVL.

This clone was detected only a few times. This chain links TRBV30 with TRBJ2-2, with 8 bases matching TRBD1. J lost 3 bases, V lost 0 bases, and 3 bases had no gene match. Germline V gene data show CDR1 as GTSNPN and CDR2 as SVGIG (reference sequence). This CDR3 has 15 residues. The CDR3 DNA reads as TGTGCCTGGAGTGTACAGGGGGATTACACCGGGGAGCTGTTTTTT. It encodes CAWSVQGDYTGELFF.

The gene calls are TRBV5-4 and TRBJ2-3; possible D gene TRBD2, 7 bases. Between the trimmed V and J ends, which lost 0 bases and 5 bases, there was a span of 13 bases. This CDR3 is built from 15 residues. The germline V gene has CDR1 SGHNT and CDR2 YYREEE (reference sequence). As DNA, the CDR3 is TGTGCCAGCAGCTTGGAGGGGGGGCAAAGAGATACGCAGTATTTT. This codes for CASSLEGGQRDTQYF.